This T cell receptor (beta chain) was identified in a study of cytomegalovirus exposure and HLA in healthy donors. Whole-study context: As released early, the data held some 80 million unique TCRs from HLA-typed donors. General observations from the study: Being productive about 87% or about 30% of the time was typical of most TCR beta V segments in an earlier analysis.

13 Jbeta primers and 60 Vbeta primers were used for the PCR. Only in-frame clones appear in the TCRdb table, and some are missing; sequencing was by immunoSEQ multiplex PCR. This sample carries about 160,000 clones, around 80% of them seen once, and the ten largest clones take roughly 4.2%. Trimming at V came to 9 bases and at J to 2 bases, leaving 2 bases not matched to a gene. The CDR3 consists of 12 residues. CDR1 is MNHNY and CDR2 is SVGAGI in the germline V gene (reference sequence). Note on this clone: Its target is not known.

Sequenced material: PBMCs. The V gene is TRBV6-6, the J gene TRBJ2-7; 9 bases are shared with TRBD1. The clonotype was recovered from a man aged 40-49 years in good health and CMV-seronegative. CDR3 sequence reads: CASRQGAYEQYF. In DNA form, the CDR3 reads TGTGCCAGTAGACAGGGGGCCTACGAGCAGTACTTC.